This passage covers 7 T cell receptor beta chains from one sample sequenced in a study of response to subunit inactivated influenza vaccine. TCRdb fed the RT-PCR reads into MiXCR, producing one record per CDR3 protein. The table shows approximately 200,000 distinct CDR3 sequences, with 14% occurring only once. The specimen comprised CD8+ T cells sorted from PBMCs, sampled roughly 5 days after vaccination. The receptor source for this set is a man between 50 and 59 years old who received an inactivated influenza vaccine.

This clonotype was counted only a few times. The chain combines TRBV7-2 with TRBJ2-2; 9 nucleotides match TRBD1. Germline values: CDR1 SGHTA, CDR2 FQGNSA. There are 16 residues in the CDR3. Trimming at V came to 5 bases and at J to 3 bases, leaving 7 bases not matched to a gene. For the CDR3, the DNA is TGTGCCAGCAGCCTGGGGGGGACAGGGTACACCGGGGAGCTGTTTTTT. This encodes CASSLGGTGYTGELFF.

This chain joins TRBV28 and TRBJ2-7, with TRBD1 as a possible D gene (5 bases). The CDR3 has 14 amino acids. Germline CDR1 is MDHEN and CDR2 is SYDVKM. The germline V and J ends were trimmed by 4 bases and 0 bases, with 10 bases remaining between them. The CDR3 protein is CASSSYQGSYEQYF. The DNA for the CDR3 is TGTGCCAGCAGTTCCTACCAGGGCTCCTACGAGCAGTACTTC.

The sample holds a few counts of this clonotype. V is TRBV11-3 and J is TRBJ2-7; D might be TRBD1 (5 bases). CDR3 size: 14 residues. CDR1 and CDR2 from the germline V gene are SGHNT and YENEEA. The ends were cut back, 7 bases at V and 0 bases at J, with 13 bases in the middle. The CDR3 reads CASTEDRISYEQYF. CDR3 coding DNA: TGTGCCAGCACCGAAGACAGAATCTCCTACGAGCAGTACTTC.

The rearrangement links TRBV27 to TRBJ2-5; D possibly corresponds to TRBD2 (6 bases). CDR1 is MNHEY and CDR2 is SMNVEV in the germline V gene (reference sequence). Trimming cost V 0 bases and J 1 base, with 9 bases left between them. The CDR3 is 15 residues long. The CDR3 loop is CASSLSISGQETQYF. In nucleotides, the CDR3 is TGTGCCAGCAGTTTATCGATTAGCGGCCAAGAGACCCAGTACTTC.

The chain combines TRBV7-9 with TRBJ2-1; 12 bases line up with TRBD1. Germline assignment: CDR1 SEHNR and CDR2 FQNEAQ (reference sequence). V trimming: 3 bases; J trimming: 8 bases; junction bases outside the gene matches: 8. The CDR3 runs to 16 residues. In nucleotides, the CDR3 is TGTGCCAGCAGCTTTAACCGGGACAGGGGGCTGGATGAGCAGTTCTTC. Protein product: CASSFNRDRGLDEQFF.

CDR3 region: CASSLSVLSYEQYF. The CDR3 DNA follows: TGTGCCAGCAGTTTAAGTGTCTTGTCCTACGAGCAGTACTTC. The chain links TRBV27 to TRBJ2-7; D gene ambiguous. The CDR3 sequence is 14 residues long. The V and J ends lost 2 bases and 1 base respectively, with 9 bases between them. Looked up from germline, CDR1 is MNHEY and CDR2 is SMNVEV (reference sequence).

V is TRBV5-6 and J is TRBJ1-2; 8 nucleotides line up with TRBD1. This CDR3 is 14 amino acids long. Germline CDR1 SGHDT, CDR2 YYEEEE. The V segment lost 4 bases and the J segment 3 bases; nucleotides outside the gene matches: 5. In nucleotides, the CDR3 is TGTGCCAGCAGCGTATTACAGGGGGACTATGGCTACACCTTC. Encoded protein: CASSVLQGDYGYTF.